This T cell receptor beta chain was identified in a study of CD8+CD57+ T cells in acquired aplastic anemia. As for the study in general: Sorting CD4+ and CD8+ cells gave DNA averaging around 3 ug. CD4+ reads averaged about 10.8 million in healthy donors.

This clonotype appeared a few times. Its cognate antigen is unknown. Genomic DNA was employed as the template in profiling TCR beta VDJ and CDR3. MiXCR, applied by TCRdb to the reads, yields one record per CDR3 protein. The sample contains 35,000 to 45,000 distinct CDR3 sequences, approximately 71% of which appear only once. Trimming shortened V by 10 bases and J by 5 bases, and 14 bases separated the two germline ends. The germline CDR1 and CDR2 sequences are SGHVS and FNYEAQ. The CDR3 sequence is 12 residues long. Study-wide points: For CD8+ Simpson's diversity, patients and controls showed no significant difference. Roughly 28 was the count of CD8+ CDR3 sequences that patients shared with controls.

This clonotype was sampled from a human donor in good health, serving as a control. Specimen: sorted CD4+, CD8+, or CD8+CD57+ T cells (not recorded which) from PBMCs. The chain combines TRBV7-6 with TRBJ2-5; tentative D call: TRBD2 (6 bases). For the CDR3, the DNA is TGTGCCACAGACCCGGGAGTGGAGACCCAGTACTTC. It specifies CATDPGVETQYF.